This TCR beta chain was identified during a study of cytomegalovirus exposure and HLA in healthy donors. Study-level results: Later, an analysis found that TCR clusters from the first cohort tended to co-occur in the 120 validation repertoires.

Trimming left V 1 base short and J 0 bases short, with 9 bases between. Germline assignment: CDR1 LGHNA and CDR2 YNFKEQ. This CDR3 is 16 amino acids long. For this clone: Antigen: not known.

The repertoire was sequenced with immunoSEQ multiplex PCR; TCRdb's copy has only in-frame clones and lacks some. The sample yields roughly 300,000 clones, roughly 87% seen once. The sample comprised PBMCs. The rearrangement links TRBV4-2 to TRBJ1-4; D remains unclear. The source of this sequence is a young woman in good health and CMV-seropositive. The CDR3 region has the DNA TGTGCCAGCAGCCAAGTTATCACCACAACTAATGAAAAACTGTTTTTT. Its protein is CASSQVITTTNEKLFF.